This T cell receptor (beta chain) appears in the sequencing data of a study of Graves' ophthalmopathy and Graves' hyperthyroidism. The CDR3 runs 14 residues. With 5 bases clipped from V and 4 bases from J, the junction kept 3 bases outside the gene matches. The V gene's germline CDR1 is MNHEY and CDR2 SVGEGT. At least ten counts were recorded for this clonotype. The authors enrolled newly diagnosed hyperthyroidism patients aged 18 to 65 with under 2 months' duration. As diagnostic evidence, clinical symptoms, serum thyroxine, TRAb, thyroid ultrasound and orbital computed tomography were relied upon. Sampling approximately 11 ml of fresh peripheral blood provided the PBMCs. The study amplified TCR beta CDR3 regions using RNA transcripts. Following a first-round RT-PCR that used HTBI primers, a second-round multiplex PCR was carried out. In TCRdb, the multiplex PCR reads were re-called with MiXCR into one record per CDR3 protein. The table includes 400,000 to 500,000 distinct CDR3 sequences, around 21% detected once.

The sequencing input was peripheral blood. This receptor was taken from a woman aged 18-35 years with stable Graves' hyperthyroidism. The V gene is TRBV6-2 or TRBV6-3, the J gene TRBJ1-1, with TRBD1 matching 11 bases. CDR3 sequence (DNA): TGTGCCAGCAGTACCGGGACAGGGGGCACTGAAGCTTTCTTT. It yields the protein CASSTGTGGTEAFF.